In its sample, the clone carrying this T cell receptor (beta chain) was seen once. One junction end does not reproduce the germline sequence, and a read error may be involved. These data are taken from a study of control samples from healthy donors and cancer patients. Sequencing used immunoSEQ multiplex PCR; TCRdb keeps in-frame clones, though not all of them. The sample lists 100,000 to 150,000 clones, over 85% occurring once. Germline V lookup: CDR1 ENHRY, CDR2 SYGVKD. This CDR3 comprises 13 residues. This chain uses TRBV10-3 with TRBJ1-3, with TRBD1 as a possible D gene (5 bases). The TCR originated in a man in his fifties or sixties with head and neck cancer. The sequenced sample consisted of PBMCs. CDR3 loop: CAINEGQGNTIYF. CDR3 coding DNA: TGTGCCATCAATGAGGGGCAGGGAAACACCATATATTTT.